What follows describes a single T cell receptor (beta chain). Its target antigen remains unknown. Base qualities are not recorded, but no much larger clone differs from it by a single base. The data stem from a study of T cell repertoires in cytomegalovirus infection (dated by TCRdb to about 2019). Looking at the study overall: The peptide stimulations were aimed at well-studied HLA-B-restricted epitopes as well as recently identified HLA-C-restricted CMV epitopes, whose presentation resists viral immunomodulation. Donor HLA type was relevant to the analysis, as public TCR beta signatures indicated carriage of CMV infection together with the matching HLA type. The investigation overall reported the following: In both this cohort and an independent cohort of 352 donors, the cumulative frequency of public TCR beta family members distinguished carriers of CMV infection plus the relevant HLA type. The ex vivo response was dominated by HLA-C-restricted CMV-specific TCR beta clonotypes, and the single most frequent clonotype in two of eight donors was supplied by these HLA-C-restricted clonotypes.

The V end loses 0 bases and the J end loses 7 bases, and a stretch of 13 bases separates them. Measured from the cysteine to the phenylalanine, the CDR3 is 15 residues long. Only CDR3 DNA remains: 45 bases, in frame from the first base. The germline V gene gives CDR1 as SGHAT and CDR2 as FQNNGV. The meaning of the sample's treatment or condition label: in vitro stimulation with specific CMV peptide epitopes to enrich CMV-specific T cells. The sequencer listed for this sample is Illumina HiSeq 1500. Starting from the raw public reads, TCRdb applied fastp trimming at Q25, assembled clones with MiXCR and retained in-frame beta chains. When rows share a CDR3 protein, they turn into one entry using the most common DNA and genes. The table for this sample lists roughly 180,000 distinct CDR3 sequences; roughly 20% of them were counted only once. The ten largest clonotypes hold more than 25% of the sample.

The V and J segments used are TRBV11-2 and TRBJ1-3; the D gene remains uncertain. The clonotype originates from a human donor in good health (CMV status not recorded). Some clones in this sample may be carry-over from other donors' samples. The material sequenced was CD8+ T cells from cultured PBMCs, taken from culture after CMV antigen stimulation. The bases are TGTGCCAGCAGCTTAGATTCTGGCGGGTGGAACACCATATATTTT. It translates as CASSLDSGGWNTIYF.